The 15 T cell receptor beta chains listed next were all sequenced from one sample in a study of immune heterogeneity within non-small cell lung tumors. Bulk tumor genomic DNA, approximately 560 ng per sample, was used as template. Several far-apart biopsies were taken per primary tumor during surgery. The study cohort was described as untreated, and its members had newly diagnosed non-small cell lung cancer. They went on to have curative surgery. TCR beta CDR3 amplification used multiplex PCR with 32 V and 13 J primers. One entry per CDR3 protein, called by TCRdb with MiXCR from the multiplex PCR reads. The sample comprises 14,000 or so distinct CDR3 sequences, about 30% of which are singletons, and roughly 3.9% rests with the top ten. Sequenced: lung tumor tissue. These receptors were obtained from a middle-aged man with non-small cell lung cancer.

As regards this clonotype: At one boundary the junction diverges from the germline segment, which might be a read error. The chain employs TRBV24-1 and TRBJ2-2, with 12 bases fitting TRBD2. The CDR3 covers 18 residues. Germline V gene data show CDR1 as KGHDR and CDR2 as SFDVKD. The CDR3 region is CATSGTSGNLAITWELFF. CDR3 DNA sequence: TGTGCCACCAGTGGGACTAGCGGGAACCTTGCGATCACCTGGGAGCTGTTTTTT.

This clonotype qualifies as medium-sized. The J gene is TRBJ2-7, the V gene TRBV27; TRBD1 aligns across 9 bases. Trimming at V came to 2 bases and at J to 5 bases, leaving 13 bases not matched to a gene. Germline V CDR1 and CDR2: MNHEY, SMNVEV (reference sequence). The CDR3 runs 17 residues. The CDR3, as DNA: TGTGCCAGCAGTTTAGAACCCACCGGGACAGGGTACCACGAGCAGTACTTC. The encoded protein is CASSLEPTGTGYHEQYF.

The chain employs TRBV14 and TRBJ1-1, with D possibly being TRBD1 (5 bases). The germline V and J ends were trimmed by 4 bases and 0 bases, with 15 bases remaining between them. CDR3 length: 16 residues. Germline values: CDR1 SGHDN, CDR2 FVKESK. CDR3 loop: CASSPLGKGLNTEAFF. The CDR3 DNA sequence: TGTGCCAGCAGCCCCCTCGGGAAGGGACTGAACACTGAAGCTTTCTTT.

By its share, this clonotype is medium-sized. This chain links TRBV12-3 or TRBV12-4 with TRBJ2-3, with TRBD1 identical over 7 bases. V lost 7 bases, J lost 0 bases, and 7 bases stayed unmatched. The CDR3 is 15 amino acids. In DNA, the CDR3 is TGTGCCAGCACCGGACAGGTTGCTAGCACAGATACGCAGTATTTT. It translates to CASTGQVASTDTQYF.

This clonotype was seen ten or more times. V is TRBV5-1 and J is TRBJ2-7; D is possibly TRBD2 (6 bases). This CDR3 has 15 amino acids. The V end was cut by 2 bases, the J end by 0 bases, with 12 bases between. The germline V gene encodes CDR1 SGHRS and CDR2 YFSETQ. The DNA of the CDR3 is TGCGCCAGCAGCTTCACGGGGGAAAGCTCCTACGAGCAGTACTTC. This translates into CASSFTGESSYEQYF.

This clonotype occurred once. This may come from a read error, since a much larger clone is one base off. As the CDR3 is not closed by the conserved phenylalanine or tryptophan, this likely results from a read error. This chain connects TRBV10-3 to TRBJ2-7; 9 positions match TRBD1. Germline assignment: CDR1 ENHRY and CDR2 SYGVKD. This CDR3 region has 15 residues. The V gene end was trimmed by 3 bases and the J gene end by 2 bases; junction bases not matched to a gene: 5. The CDR3 protein is CAISDPGTGTYEQYS. In DNA, the CDR3 is TGTGCCATCAGTGACCCCGGGACAGGGACCTACGAGCAGTACTCC.

V gene TRBV3-1 combines with J gene TRBJ2-3, with 8 bases lining up with TRBD1. V was pared by 0 bases and J by 7 bases, with 9 bases of the junction left unmatched. This CDR3 contains 16 residues. Germline CDR1 is LGHDT and CDR2 is YNNKEL (reference sequence). CDR3 residues: CASSQDWGQGAHTQYF. DNA for the CDR3: TGTGCCAGCAGCCAAGATTGGGGGCAGGGGGCACATACGCAGTATTTT.

The rearrangement joins TRBV11-3 to TRBJ2-1; D tentatively fits TRBD1 or TRBD2 (5 bases each). V lost 6 bases, J lost 2 bases, and 14 bases lay in between. This CDR3 is 15 amino acids long. In germline, CDR1 is SGHNT, CDR2 YENEEA. The CDR3 loop is CASRGGSGTYNEQFF. The CDR3 DNA sequence: TGTGCCAGCAGGGGCGGGTCAGGGACCTACAATGAGCAGTTCTTC.

This clonotype was counted once. This clone may be a read error of a much larger clone one base away. V usage is TRBV3-1 and J usage is TRBJ1-5; D gene ambiguous. The CDR3 totals 15 residues. Germline CDR1 and CDR2: LGHDT and YNNKEL (reference sequence). V lost 0 bases and J lost 4, with 10 bases in between. Written as DNA, the CDR3 is TGTGCCAGCAGCCAAGATACGGTTAGAAATCAGCCCCAGCATTTT. Translating gives CASSQDTVRNQPQHF.

This clonotype was detected a few times. The CDR3 DNA is TGTGCCAGCAGCCAAATAGGGGACACCGGGGAGCTGTTTTTT. It is translated as CASSQIGDTGELFF. This rearrangement joins TRBV16 to TRBJ2-2; D possibly corresponds to TRBD1 (5 bases). Trimming pared 2 bases from V and 3 bases from J, leaving 7 bases between. Germline CDR1 reads KGHSY; CDR2 reads FQNENV. This CDR3 has 14 residues.

About this clonotype: A much larger clonotype is one base distant, so this may be a read error. The rearrangement joins TRBV6-1 to TRBJ1-2, with 7 bases that match TRBD1. CDR1 is MNHNS, CDR2 SASEGT, per germline. With 7 bases clipped from V and 9 bases from J, the junction kept 17 bases outside the gene matches. CDR3 length equals 15 residues. CDR3 residues: CASNRGRSPGGSYTF. DNA of the CDR3: TGTGCCAGCAATAGGGGGCGATCGCCCGGTGGGAGCTACACCTTC.

The V call is TRBV5-1, the J call TRBJ2-3; 9 bases fit TRBD1. Germline CDR1 SGHRS, CDR2 YFSETQ. The CDR3 is 18 residues long. The J segment lost 7 bases and the V segment lost 4 bases, leaving 19 bases of the junction unmatched. The CDR3 nucleotides are TGCGCCAGCAGCCCCGCCCTGAACCGGGACAGGGTTATCAATACGCAGTATTTT. The encoded protein is CASSPALNRDRVINTQYF.

Concerning this clonotype itself: Compared with germline, one end of the junction differs, possibly owing to a read error. This chain joins TRBV11-3 and TRBJ2-3; D tentatively fits TRBD1 or TRBD2 (7 bases each). The CDR3 covers 17 residues. The germline CDR1 and CDR2 sequences are SGHNT and YENEEA. CDR3: CASSFRGGRAGTDTHYF. Here the CDR3 DNA reads TGTGCCAGCAGCTTCAGGGGGGGGAGGGCTGGAACAGATACGCATTATTTT.

This clonotype was seen many times. The chain carries TRBV4-1 and TRBJ2-1, with 10 positions matching TRBD1. Looked up from germline, CDR1 is MGHRA and CDR2 is YSYEKL. The V and J ends lost 6 bases and 6 bases, in that order; junction bases with no gene match: 8. The length of the CDR3 is 15 residues. Here the CDR3 DNA reads TGCGCCAGCAGTCTGGACAGGGGGAGTGGCAATGAGCAGTTCTTC. This encodes CASSLDRGSGNEQFF.

This clonotype has just a few counts. This clone may be a read error of a much larger clone one base away. This CDR3 is missing its conserved last phenylalanine or tryptophan, likely due to a read error. The V and J genes are TRBV30 and TRBJ1-2; 10 bases line up with TRBD1. Losses at the gene ends were 3 bases for V and 0 bases for J; bases not matched to a gene: 7. The CDR3 runs to 16 residues. CDR1 is GTSNPN and CDR2 is SVGIG in the germline V gene (reference sequence). The CDR3 spells CAWSRDRGGSNYGYTS. The CDR3 DNA follows: TGTGCCTGGAGCCGGGACAGGGGAGGCTCTAACTATGGCTACACCTCC.